The source of this T cell receptor beta chain is a study of blood T cell repertoires in COVID-19. Whole-study context: Some COVID-19 samples were acute and others convalescent; all came from the United States, Italy and Spain. From T cells, B-cell-depleted T cells, or PBMCs came the material, which was cDNA or gDNA.

CDR1 is SGDLS and CDR2 is YYNGEE in the germline V gene. Between the trimmed V and J ends, which lost 0 bases and 8 bases, there was a span of 17 bases. The CDR3 sequence is 15 residues long. This clone has just a few counts. Per the authors' pipeline: How many nucleated cells were present was estimated from reference gene primer amplification. TCRdb's copy holds only in-frame clones and misses some; the assay was immunoSEQ multiplex PCR. Clone size and the V and J calls come from that table; the DNA yielded D and trimming. The sample comprises 99,000 or so clones, approximately 87% of which are singletons, and about 15% rests with the top ten.

Sequenced input: peripheral blood. The TCR was taken from a man in his fifties with acute or convalescent COVID-19. The chain has TRBV9 and TRBJ1-2; the D gene is possibly TRBD1 (6 bases). The CDR3 DNA follows: TGTGCCAGCAGCGTAGCAAGGGGGAGCCGCGACGGCTACACCTTC. Amino acids: CASSVARGSRDGYTF. Complete variable domain (other parts from reference TRBV9 and TRBJ1-2): DSGVTQTPKHLITATGQRVTLRCSPRSGDLSVYWYQQSLDQGLQFLIQYYNGEERAKGNILERFSAQQFPDLHSELNLSSLELGDSALYFCASSVARGSRDGYTFGSGTRLTVV.